Shown below are 8 T cell receptor beta chains from a single sample sequenced in a study of T cells in narcolepsy. Using immunoSEQ multiplex PCR, the repertoire was profiled, and TCRdb retains in-frame clones only, with some absent. Of 31,000 or so clones detected, about 90% appear once; the ten largest clones hold 1% to 1.5%. Sequencing used CD45RA- memory CD4+ T cells from PBMCs. The receptors shown here come from a human donor with narcolepsy.

This chain joins TRBV5-5 and TRBJ2-7, with 8 bases that match TRBD1. Germline trimming cut 0 bases from V and 4 bases from J; bases unmatched to any gene: 6. The CDR3 is made up of 15 amino acids. Germline loops: CDR1 SGHKS, CDR2 YYEKEE (reference sequence). The CDR3 reads CASSLAGTGWYEQYF. The CDR3 nucleotides are TGTGCCAGCAGCTTGGCCGGGACAGGTTGGTACGAGCAGTACTTC.

The chain joins TRBV12-5 to TRBJ2-1, with D tentatively TRBD1 (6 bases). CDR1 LGHNT and CDR2 FRNRAP come from the germline V gene. The CDR3 spans 13 residues. The V end lost 1 base, the J end lost 9 bases, and 10 bases lay between the germline ends. The CDR3 region is CASGLERGSEQFF. As DNA, the CDR3 is TGTGCTAGTGGTTTGGAGAGGGGGAGTGAGCAGTTCTTC. The full variable domain, with the rest looked up from reference TRBV12-5 and TRBJ2-1, is DARVTQTPRHKVTEMGQEVTMRCQPILGHNTVFWYRQTMMQGLELLAYFRNRAPLDDSGMPKDRFSAEMPDATLATLKIQPSEPRDSAVYFCASGLERGSEQFFGPGTRLTVL.

The chain combines TRBV27 with TRBJ2-7, with 9 bases identical to TRBD2. The CDR3 is 15 amino acids. In germline, CDR1 is MNHEY, CDR2 SMNVEV (reference sequence). Unmatched junction bases numbered 16, after V lost 8 bases and J lost 8 bases. As DNA, the CDR3 is TGTGCCAGCGCGAGTGTAGCGGGAGTCCCCTTTCAGCAGTACTTC. This gives the protein CASASVAGVPFQQYF.

This chain links TRBV15 with TRBJ2-7; no definite D call. The CDR3 sequence is 12 residues long. Germline CDR1 is LNHNV and CDR2 is YYDKDF (reference sequence). Trimming took 2 bases from V and 3 from J, leaving 5 bases between them. CDR3: CATSRNNYEQYF. CDR3 DNA: TGTGCCACCAGCAGAAATAACTACGAGCAGTACTTC. Full variable domain (remainder filled in from reference TRBV15 and TRBJ2-7): DAMVIQNPRYQVTQFGKPVTLSCSQTLNHNVMYWYQQKSSQAPKLLFHYYDKDFNNEADTPDNFQSRRPNTSFCFLDIRSPGLGDTAMYLCATSRNNYEQYFGPGTRLTVT.

The chain uses TRBV7-9 and TRBJ2-3; unclear D gene. The CDR3 length is 11 residues. Trimming removed 5 bases at V and 2 bases at J, with 2 bases between. Germline CDR1 is SEHNR and CDR2 is FQNEAQ (reference sequence). The CDR3: CASSPTDTQYF. CDR3 nucleotides: TGTGCCAGCAGCCCCACAGATACGCAGTATTTT. Full variable domain (outside the CDR3, taken from reference TRBV7-9 and TRBJ2-3): DTGVSQNPRHKITKRGQNVTFRCDPISEHNRLYWYRQTLGQGPEFLTYFQNEAQLEKSRLLSDRFSAERPKGSFSTLEIQRTEQGDSAMYLCASSPTDTQYFGPGTRLTVL.

V usage is TRBV19 and J usage is TRBJ2-5, with D unresolved. CDR1 is LNHDA and CDR2 is SQIVND in the germline V gene (reference sequence). V lost 5 bases, J lost 6 bases, and 19 bases lay in between. This CDR3 is 15 amino acids long. CDR3 in amino acids: CASSAGRQPGQTQYF. In DNA, the CDR3 is TGTGCCAGTAGTGCCGGGCGGCAACCTGGGCAGACCCAGTACTTC.

This clone was seen more than once but under ten times. The chain recombines TRBV18 with TRBJ1-6; D not certain. V lost 3 bases, J lost 11 bases, and 14 bases lay in between. Germline CDR1 is KGHSH and CDR2 is LQKENI. The CDR3 length is 14 residues. CDR3 coding DNA: TGTGCCAGCTCACCGGAGGGCGCAAACACACCCCTCCACTTT. It codes for CASSPEGANTPLHF. Based on the CDR3 plus reference TRBV18 and TRBJ1-6, the full variable domain is NAGVMQNPRHLVRRRGQEARLRCSPMKGHSHVYWYRQLPEEGLKFMVYLQKENIIDESGMPKERFSAEFPKEGPSILRIQQVVRGDSAAYFCASSPEGANTPLHFGNGTRLTVT.

This sequence joins TRBV9 and TRBJ1-3; D not resolved. Trimming removed 6 bases from V and 0 bases from J, with 10 bases in between. Looked up from germline, CDR1 is SGDLS and CDR2 is YYNGEE. CDR3 length: 14 amino acids. For the CDR3, the DNA is TGTGCCAGCACATCACACCCCTCTGGAAACACCATATATTTT. It codes for CASTSHPSGNTIYF.